This T cell receptor beta chain was retrieved from a study of blood T cell repertoires in COVID-19. Study overall: Collection of acute and convalescent COVID-19 samples took place in the United States, Italy and Spain. T cells, B-cell-depleted T cells, or PBMCs provided the cDNA or gDNA that served as material.

The CDR3 runs 18 residues. Trimming removed 4 bases from V and 4 bases from J; junction bases left unmatched: 9. Germline CDR1 SGHTA, CDR2 FQGTGA. In the original processing: Reference gene primer amplification in the assay estimated nucleated cell counts. Here immunoSEQ multiplex PCR was the method, and the copy in TCRdb shows in-frame clones only, minus some. The V and J calls and clone size are taken from that table; D and trimming were inferred from the DNA. The repertoire holds some 60,000 clones, about 80% seen once, with 10% in the top ten. Sequencing was carried out using peripheral blood. The clonotype originates from a man aged 50-59 years with COVID-19, enrolled during active disease. The chain carries TRBV7-3 and TRBJ2-1; 14 nucleotides align to TRBD2. The CDR3 is CASSSKTSGRAFYNEQFF. The CDR3 DNA is TGTGCCAGCAGCTCCAAGACTAGCGGGAGGGCATTTTACAATGAGCAGTTCTTC.